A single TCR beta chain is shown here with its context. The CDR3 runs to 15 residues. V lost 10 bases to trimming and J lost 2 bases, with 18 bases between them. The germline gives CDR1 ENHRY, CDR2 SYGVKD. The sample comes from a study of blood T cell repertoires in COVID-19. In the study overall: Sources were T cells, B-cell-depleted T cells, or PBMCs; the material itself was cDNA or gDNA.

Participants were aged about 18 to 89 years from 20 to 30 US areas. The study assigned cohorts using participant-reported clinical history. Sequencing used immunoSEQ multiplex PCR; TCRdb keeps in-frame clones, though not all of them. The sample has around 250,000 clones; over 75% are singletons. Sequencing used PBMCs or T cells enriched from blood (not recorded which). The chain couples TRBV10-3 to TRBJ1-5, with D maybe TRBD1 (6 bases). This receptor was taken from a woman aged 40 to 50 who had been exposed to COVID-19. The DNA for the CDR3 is TGTGCCACCAGATTACAGGGTCAGGGCAATCAGCCCCAGCATTTT. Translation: CATRLQGQGNQPQHF.